This TCR beta chain was sequenced in a study of blood T cell repertoires in COVID-19. Study overall: The United States, Italy and Spain were the sources of the acute and convalescent COVID-19 samples. Sources were T cells, B-cell-depleted T cells, or PBMCs; the material itself was cDNA or gDNA.

Original processing methods: Reference gene primers were amplified, and this amplification served to estimate nucleated cell counts. Only in-frame clones appear in the TCRdb table, and some are missing; sequencing was by immunoSEQ multiplex PCR. That table supplies the V and J calls and clone size; D and trimming were determined from the DNA. The sample consists of about 150,000 clones, around 78% of them appearing once. V lost 1 base, J lost 1 base, and 8 bases lay in between. The CDR3 is made up of 15 amino acids. Germline V lookup: CDR1 SGHVS, CDR2 FQNEAQ. The sequence came from an elderly man with acute or convalescent COVID-19. Specimen: peripheral blood. The chain combines TRBV7-8 with TRBJ2-1; tentative D call: TRBD1 (5 bases). This CDR3 reads CASSLGTQSYNEQFF. CDR3 bases: TGTGCCAGCAGCTTAGGGACACAGTCCTACAATGAGCAGTTCTTC.